The 2 T cell receptor beta chains presented below share a single source sample, sequenced in a study of blood T cell repertoires in COVID-19. This table comes from immunoSEQ multiplex PCR, and its TCRdb copy is limited to in-frame clones, with some not included. The profile shows roughly 400,000 clones, 80% to 90% of them singletons. The sample consisted of PBMCs or T cells enriched from blood (not recorded which). These receptors all come from a man in his thirties or forties who had recovered from COVID-19.

This chain joins TRBV5-4 and TRBJ1-2, with D hard to call. Germline CDR1 is SGHNT and CDR2 is YYREEE (reference sequence). The CDR3 sequence is 13 residues long. Trimming took off 4 bases at V and 8 bases at J, with 15 bases between the two ends. The chain's CDR3 is CASSQDRGRGYTF. CDR3 DNA: TGTGCCAGCAGCCAGGACCGGGGTCGGGGCTACACCTTC.

This rearrangement joins TRBV6-5 to TRBJ1-2, with 9 positions matching TRBD1. The CDR3 totals 15 residues. The ends lost 4 bases at V and 5 bases at J; junction bases unmatched: 8. CDR1 is MNHEY and CDR2 is SVGAGI in the germline V gene. The CDR3 region is CASSSPGQGGYGYTF. CDR3 bases: TGTGCCAGCAGTTCACCGGGACAGGGAGGATATGGCTACACCTTC.